What follows describes a single T cell receptor beta chain. Its target is not known. Additional DNA sequences in this sample encode the identical CDR3. These data are taken from a study of shared clonotypes between healthy human individuals. Overall study context: The plates for each donor numbered three CD4 naive, three CD4 memory, two CD8 naive and one CD8 memory.

Assay: immunoSEQ multiplex PCR; the TCRdb copy retains only in-frame clones and omits some. Of over 2 million clones in the sample, around 92% were seen once. The germline V gene encodes CDR1 SGHRS and CDR2 YFSETQ. The CDR3 extends over 15 amino acids. V was pared by 1 base and J by 1 base, with 5 bases of the junction left unmatched. General observations from the study: Only blood samples were collected, and tissue repertoires likely differ. Naive CD4 clonotype sharing across a few donors was approximately 5.2%. Memory subsets had estimated richness that was generally smaller than that of naive subsets.

The sequence came from a man aged 18 to 35 in good health. Some clones in this sample may be carry-over from other donors' samples. The V call is TRBV5-1, the J call TRBJ2-7; 7 nucleotides agree with TRBD1. Sequencing was done on a sample of naive CD4+ T cells from PBMCs. This sample's subset: CD45RA+ positively selected. The DNA of the CDR3 is TGCGCCAGCAGCTTGTCGGCAGGGGGATCCTACGAGCAGTACTTC. Protein product: CASSLSAGGSYEQYF. The variable domain in full, completed from reference TRBV5-1 and TRBJ2-7, reads KAGVTQTPRYLIKTRGQQVTLSCSPISGHRSVSWYQQTPGQGLQFLFEYFSETQRNKGNFPGRFSGRQFSNSRSEMNVSTLELGDSALYLCASSLSAGGSYEQYFGPGTRLTVT.